The 2 T cell receptor beta chains given below trace back to one sample, sequenced in a study of Ad26.COV2.S vaccination and SARS-CoV-2 variants. The treatment was: about 20 received Ad26.COV2.S at low or high dose, single or two shots; about 5 received placebo; per-sample allocation not given. It was on day 63 after the first vaccine or placebo injection that samples were taken. Data came from immunoSEQ multiplex PCR; TCRdb stores just in-frame clones and leaves some out. The sample carries more than 300,000 clones, around four fifths recorded once. This specimen consisted of peripheral blood, obtained in a trial of Ad26.COV2.S vaccine versus placebo. All receptors derive from a person between 18 and 59 years old who received the Ad26.COV2.S COVID-19 vaccine or a placebo.

This clone turned up a few times. The chain recombines TRBV5-4 with TRBJ1-1, with D perhaps matching TRBD1 (5 bases). Germline CDR1 and CDR2: SGHNT and YYREEE (reference sequence). The CDR3 has 14 residues. V was trimmed by 5 bases and J by 0 bases, leaving 11 bases between them. This CDR3 reads CASSSRQMNTEAFF. DNA of the CDR3: TGTGCCAGCAGTTCGCGACAGATGAACACTGAAGCTTTCTTT.

This clone was counted a few times. The chain carries TRBV24-1 and TRBJ1-2; no reliable D call. Per germline, CDR1 KGHDR and CDR2 SFDVKD. Trimming took 3 bases from V and 1 from J, leaving 5 bases between them. This CDR3 is 13 amino acids long. The CDR3 nucleotides are TGTGCCACCAGTGATGTACTTAACTATGGCTACACCTTC. Amino acids: CATSDVLNYGYTF.